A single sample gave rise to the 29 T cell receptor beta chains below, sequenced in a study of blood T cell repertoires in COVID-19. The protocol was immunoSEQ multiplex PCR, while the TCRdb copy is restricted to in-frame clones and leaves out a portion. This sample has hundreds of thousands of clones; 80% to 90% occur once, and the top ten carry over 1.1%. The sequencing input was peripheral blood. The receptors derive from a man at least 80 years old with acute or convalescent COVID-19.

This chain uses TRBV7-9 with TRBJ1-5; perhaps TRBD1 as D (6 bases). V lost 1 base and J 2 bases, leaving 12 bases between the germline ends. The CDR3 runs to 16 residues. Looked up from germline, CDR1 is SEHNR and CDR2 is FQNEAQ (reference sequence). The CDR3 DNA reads TGTGCCAGCAGCTTAGTCCTAGGGGGACGCAATCAGCCCCAGCATTTT. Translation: CASSLVLGGRNQPQHF.

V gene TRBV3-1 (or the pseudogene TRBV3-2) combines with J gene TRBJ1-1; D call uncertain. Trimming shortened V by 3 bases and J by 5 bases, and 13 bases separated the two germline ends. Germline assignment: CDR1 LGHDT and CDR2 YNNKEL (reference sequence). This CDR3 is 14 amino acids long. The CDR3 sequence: CASSQMRGSTEAFF. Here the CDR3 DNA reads TGTGCCAGCAGCCAGATGAGAGGGTCGACTGAAGCTTTCTTT.

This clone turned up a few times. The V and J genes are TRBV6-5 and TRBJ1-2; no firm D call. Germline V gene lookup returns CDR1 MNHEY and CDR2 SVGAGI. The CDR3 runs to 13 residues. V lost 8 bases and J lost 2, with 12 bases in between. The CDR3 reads CASLQVYNYGYTF. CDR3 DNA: TGTGCCAGCTTACAAGTATACAACTATGGCTACACCTTC.

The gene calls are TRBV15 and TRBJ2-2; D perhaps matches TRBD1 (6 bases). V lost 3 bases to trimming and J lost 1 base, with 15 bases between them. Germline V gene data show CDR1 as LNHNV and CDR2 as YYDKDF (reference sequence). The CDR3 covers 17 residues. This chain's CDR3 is CATSSLWTDENTGELFF. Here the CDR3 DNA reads TGTGCCACCAGCAGTCTGTGGACAGACGAGAACACCGGGGAGCTGTTTTTT.

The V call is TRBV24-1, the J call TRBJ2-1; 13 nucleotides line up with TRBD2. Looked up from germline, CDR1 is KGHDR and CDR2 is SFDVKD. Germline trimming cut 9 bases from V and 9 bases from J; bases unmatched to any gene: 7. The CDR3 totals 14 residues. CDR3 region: CATAGTSGVAEQFF. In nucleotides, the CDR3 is TGTGCCACCGCCGGGACTAGCGGGGTCGCTGAGCAGTTCTTC.

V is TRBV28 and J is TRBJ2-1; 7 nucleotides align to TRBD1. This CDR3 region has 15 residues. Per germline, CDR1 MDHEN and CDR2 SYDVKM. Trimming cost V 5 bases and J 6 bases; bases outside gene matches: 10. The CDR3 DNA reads TGTGCCAGCAGTCTCCGACAGGGTGGGAGCAATGAGCAGTTCTTC. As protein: CASSLRQGGSNEQFF.

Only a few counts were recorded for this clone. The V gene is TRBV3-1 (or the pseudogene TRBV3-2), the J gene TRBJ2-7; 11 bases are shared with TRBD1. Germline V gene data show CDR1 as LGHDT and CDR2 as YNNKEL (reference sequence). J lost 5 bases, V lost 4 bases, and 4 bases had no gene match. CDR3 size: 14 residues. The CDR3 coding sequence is TGTGCCAGCAGCCGCGGGACAGGGGGACACGAGCAGTACTTC. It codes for CASSRGTGGHEQYF.

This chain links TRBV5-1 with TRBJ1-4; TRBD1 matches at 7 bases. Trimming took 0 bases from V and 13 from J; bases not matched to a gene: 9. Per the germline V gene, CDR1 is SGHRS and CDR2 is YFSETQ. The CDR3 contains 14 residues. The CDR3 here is CASSLEPRDRLLFF. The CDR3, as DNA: TGCGCCAGCAGCTTGGAACCCCGGGACAGACTACTGTTTTTT. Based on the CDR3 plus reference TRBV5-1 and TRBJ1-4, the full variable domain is KAGVTQTPRYLIKTRGQQVTLSCSPISGHRSVSWYQQTPGQGLQFLFEYFSETQRNKGNFPGRFSGRQFSNSRSEMNVSTLELGDSALYLCASSLEPRDRLLFFGSGTQLSVL.

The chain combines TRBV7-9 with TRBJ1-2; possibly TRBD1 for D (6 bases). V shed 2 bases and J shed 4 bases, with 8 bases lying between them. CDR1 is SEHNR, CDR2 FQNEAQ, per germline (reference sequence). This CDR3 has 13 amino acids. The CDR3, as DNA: TGTGCCAGCAGCTTACAGGGGACCTATGGCTACACCTTC. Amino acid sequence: CASSLQGTYGYTF.

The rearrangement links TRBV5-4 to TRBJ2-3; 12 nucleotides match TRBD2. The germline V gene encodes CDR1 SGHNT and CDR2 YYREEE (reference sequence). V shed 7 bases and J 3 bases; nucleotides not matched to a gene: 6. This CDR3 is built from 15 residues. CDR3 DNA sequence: TGTGCCAGCGCAACCGGGACTAGCGGGACAGATACGCAGTATTTT. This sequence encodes CASATGTSGTDTQYF.

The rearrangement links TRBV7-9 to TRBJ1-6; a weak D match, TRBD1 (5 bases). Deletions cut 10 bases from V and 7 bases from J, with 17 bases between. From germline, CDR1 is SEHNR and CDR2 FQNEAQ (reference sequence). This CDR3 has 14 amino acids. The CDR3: CAIPKGLGNSPLHF. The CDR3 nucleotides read TGTGCCATCCCGAAGGGGTTAGGCAATTCACCCCTCCACTTT.

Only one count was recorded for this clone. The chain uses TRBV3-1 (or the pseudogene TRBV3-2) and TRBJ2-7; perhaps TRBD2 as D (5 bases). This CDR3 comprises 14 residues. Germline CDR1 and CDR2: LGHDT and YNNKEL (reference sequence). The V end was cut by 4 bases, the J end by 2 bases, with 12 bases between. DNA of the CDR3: TGTGCCAGCAGCCCGGGGATGGGAACCTACGAGCAGTACTTC. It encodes CASSPGMGTYEQYF.

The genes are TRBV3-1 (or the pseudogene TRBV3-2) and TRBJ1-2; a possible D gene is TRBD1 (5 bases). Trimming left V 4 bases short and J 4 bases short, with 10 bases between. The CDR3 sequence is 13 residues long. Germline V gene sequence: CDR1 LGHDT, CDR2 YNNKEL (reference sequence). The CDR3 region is CASSRGGTYGYTF. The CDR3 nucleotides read TGTGCCAGCAGCCGGGGAGGGACCTATGGCTACACCTTC.

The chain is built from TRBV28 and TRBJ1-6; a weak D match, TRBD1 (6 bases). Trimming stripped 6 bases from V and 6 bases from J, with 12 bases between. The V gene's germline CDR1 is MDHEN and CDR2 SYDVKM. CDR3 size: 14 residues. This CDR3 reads CASRRDTINSPLHF. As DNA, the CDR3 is TGTGCCAGCAGAAGGGACACGATTAATTCACCCCTCCACTTT.

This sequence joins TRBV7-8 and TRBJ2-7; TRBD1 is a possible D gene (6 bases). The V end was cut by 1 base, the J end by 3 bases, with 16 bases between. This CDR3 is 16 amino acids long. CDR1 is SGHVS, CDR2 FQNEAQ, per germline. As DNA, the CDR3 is TGTGCCAGCAGCTTAGTTGGCACAGGGCTGGGCTACGAGCAGTACTTC. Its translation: CASSLVGTGLGYEQYF.

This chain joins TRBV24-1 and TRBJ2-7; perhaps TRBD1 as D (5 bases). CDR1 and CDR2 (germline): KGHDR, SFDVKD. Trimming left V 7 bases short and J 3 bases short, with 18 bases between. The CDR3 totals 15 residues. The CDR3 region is CATSGRTLGHYEQYF. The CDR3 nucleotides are TGTGCCACCAGCGGCCGGACCCTGGGGCACTACGAGCAGTACTTC.

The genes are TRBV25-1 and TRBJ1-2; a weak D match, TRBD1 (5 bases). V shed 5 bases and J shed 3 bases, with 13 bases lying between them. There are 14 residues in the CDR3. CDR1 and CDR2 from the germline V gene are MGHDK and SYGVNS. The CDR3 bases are TGTGCCAGCAGTTTCATAGACAGACACTATGGCTACACCTTC. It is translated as CASSFIDRHYGYTF.

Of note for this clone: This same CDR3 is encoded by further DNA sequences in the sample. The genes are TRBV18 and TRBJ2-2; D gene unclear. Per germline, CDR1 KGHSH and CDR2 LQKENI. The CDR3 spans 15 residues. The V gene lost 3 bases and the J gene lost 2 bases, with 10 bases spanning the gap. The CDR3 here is CASSPGQENTGELFF. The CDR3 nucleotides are TGTGCCAGCTCACCCGGCCAGGAAAACACCGGGGAGCTGTTTTTT.

CDR3 region: CASSDSGTGEAYEQYF. Written as DNA, the CDR3 is TGTGCCAGCAGTGACTCTGGGACAGGGGAAGCCTACGAGCAGTACTTC. The V gene is TRBV6-4, the J gene TRBJ2-7, with 10 bases identical to TRBD1. V dropped 0 bases and J dropped 2; count of bases not matched to a gene: 4. The CDR3 runs to 16 residues. Germline V gene lookup returns CDR1 MRHNA and CDR2 SNTAGT.

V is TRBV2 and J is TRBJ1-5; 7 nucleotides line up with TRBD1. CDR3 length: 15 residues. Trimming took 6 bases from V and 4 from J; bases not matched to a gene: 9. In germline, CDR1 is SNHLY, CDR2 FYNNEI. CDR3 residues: CASSQGGTVNQPQHF. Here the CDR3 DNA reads TGTGCCAGCAGCCAAGGGGGGACAGTTAATCAGCCCCAGCATTTT.

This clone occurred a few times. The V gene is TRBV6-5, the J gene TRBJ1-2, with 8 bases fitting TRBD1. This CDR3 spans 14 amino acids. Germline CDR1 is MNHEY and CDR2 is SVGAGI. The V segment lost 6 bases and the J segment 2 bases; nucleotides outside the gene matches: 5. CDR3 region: CASRQGVMNYGYTF. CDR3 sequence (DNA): TGTGCCAGCAGACAGGGGGTCATGAACTATGGCTACACCTTC.

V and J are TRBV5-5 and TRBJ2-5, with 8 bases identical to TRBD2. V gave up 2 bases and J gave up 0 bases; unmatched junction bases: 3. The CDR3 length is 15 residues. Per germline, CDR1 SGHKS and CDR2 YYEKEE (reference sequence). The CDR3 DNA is TGTGCCAGCAGCTTCTTAGCGGGAAACCAAGAGACCCAGTACTTC. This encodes CASSFLAGNQETQYF.

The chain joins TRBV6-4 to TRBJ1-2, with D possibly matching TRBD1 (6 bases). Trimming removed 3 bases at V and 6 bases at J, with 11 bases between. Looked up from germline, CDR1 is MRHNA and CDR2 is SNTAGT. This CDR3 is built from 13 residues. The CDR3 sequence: CASSEQGGNGYTF. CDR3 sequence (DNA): TGTGCCAGCAGTGAACAGGGTGGAAATGGCTACACCTTC.

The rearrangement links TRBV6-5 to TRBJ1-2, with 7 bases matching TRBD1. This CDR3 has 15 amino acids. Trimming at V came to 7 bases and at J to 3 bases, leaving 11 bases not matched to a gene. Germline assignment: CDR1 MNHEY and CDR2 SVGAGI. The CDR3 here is CASTSGGARDYGYTF. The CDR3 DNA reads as TGTGCCAGCACTTCAGGGGGAGCTAGAGACTATGGCTACACCTTC.

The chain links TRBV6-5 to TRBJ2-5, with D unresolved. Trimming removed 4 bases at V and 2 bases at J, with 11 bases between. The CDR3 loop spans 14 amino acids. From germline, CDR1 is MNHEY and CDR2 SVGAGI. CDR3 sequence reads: CASSLASVQETQYF. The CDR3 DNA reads TGTGCCAGCAGTTTAGCTTCGGTACAAGAGACCCAGTACTTC.

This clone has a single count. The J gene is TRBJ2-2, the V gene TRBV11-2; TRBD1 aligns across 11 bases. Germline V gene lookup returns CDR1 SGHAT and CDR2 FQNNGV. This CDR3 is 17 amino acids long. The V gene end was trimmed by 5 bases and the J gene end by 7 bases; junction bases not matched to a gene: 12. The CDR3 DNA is TGTGCCAGCAGCCCAGCCCTAGGACAGGGGGCTAACGGGGAGCTGTTTTTT. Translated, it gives CASSPALGQGANGELFF.

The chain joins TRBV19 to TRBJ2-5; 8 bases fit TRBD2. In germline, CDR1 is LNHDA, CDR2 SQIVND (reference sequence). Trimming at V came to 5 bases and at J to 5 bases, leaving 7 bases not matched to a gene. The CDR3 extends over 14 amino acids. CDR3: CASSETGGPETQYF. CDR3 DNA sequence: TGTGCCAGTAGTGAAACGGGGGGGCCGGAGACCCAGTACTTC.

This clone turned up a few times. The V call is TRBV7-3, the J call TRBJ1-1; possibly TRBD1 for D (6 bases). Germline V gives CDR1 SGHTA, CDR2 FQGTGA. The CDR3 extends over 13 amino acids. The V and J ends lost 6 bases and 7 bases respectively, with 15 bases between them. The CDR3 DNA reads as TGTGCCAGCAGTTCCAGGGGAGGGGATGAAGCTTTCTTT. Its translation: CASSSRGGDEAFF.

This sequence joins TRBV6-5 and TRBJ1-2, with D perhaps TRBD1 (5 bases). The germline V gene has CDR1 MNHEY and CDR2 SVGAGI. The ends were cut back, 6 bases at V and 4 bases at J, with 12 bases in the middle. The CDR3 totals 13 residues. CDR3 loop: CASRGPGVYGYTF. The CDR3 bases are TGTGCCAGCAGGGGACCGGGAGTCTATGGCTACACCTTC.